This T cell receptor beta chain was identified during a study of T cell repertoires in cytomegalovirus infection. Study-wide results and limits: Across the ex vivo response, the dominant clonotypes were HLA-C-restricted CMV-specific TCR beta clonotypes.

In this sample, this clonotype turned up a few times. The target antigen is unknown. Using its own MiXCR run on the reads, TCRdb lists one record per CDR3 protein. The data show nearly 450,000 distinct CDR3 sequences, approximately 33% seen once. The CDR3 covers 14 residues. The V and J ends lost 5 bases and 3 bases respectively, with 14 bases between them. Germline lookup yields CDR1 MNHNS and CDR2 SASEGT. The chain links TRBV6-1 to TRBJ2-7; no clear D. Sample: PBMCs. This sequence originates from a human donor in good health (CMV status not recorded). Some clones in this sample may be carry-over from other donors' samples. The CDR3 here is CASSPQEVGYEQYF. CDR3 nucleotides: TGTGCCAGCAGTCCCCAAGAAGTCGGCTACGAGCAGTACTTC.